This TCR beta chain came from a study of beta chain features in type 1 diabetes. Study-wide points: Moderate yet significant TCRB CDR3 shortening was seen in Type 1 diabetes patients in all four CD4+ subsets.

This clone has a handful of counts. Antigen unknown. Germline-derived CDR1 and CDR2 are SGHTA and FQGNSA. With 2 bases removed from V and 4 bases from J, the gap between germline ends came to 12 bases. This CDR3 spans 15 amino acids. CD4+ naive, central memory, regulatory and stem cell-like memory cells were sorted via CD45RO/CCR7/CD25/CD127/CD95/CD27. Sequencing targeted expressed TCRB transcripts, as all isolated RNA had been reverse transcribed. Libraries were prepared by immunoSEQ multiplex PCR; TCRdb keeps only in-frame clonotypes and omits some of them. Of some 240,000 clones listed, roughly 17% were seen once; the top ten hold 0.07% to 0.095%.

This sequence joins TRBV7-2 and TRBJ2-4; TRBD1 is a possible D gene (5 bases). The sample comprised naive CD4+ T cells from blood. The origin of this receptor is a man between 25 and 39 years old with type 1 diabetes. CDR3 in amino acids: CASSLKEAGKNIQYF. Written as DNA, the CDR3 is TGTGCCAGCAGCTTAAAAGAGGCAGGGAAAAACATTCAGTACTTC.